The 2 T cell receptor beta chains given below trace back to one sample, sequenced in a study of T cell clones after liver transplantation (dated by TCRdb to between 2018 and 2021). The library came from the immunoSEQ multiplex PCR assay. Here the immuneACCESS table is served through TCRdb, limited to in-frame sequences with V and J called. Missing clones are a known gap in these copies; in checked studies unresolved V genes cover under half, and the rest lacks a known reason. Present in this sample are about 47,000 clones, about nine tenths of which were seen just once. Approximately 15% of the sample is held by the ten biggest clonotypes. Sequencing used CD8+ T cells from blood, obtained 12 months after liver transplant. All receptors derive from a human patient who received a liver transplant. After a transplant, some of the T cells may come from the graft donor.

This clone was seen just once. The chain uses TRBV6-1 and TRBJ2-1, with 12 bases fitting TRBD2. Trimming took 3 bases from V and 7 from J; bases not matched to a gene: 4. The CDR3 has 15 residues. CDR1 is MNHNS, CDR2 SASEGT, per germline. As DNA, the CDR3 is TGTGCCAGCAGTGACCCTAGCGGGAGGGAAAATGAGCAGTTCTTC. Translated: CASSDPSGRENEQFF.

CDR3 DNA: TGTGCCAGCAGCTTAGTTAAGGAAGTAGGAGGCAATGAGCAGTTCTTC. Protein: CASSLVKEVGGNEQFF. This chain uses TRBV7-9 with TRBJ2-1; the D gene is possibly TRBD2 (5 bases). The ends were cut back, 1 base at V and 6 bases at J, with 16 bases in the middle. Germline V gene sequence: CDR1 SEHNR, CDR2 FQNEAQ (reference sequence). The CDR3 loop spans 16 amino acids.